The rows below give T cell receptor beta chains drawn from one sample of a study of blood T cell repertoires in COVID-19. Libraries were prepared by immunoSEQ multiplex PCR; TCRdb keeps only in-frame clonotypes and omits some of them. The table lists roughly 380,000 clones, 70% to 90% of them singletons, with approximately 1.2% in the top ten. Sequencing was done on a sample of PBMCs or T cells enriched from blood (not recorded which). All receptors derive from a man aged 25-40 years who had recovered from COVID-19. Each CDR3 is given with its conserved first and last residue. Fields, in order: D gene, V gene, J gene, clone size, CDR3 protein, CDR3 DNA. A D gene is named only where the DNA matches it firmly. A row's size may be missing; if present it is once, few, many or a size class.

TRBD1,TRBV6-2/TRBV6-3,TRBJ1-5,.,CASSWTQGFSQPQHF,TGTGCCAGCAGCTGGACACAGGGGTTTAGTCAGCCCCAGCATTTT
.,TRBV6-5,TRBJ1-1,.,CASSLKNTEAFF,TGTGCCAGCAGCTTAAAGAACACTGAAGCTTTCTTT
TRBD1,TRBV25-1,TRBJ1-2,.,CATSQGAGGYTF,TGTGCCACCTCACAGGGGGCAGGTGGCTACACCTTC
TRBD1,TRBV27,TRBJ1-5,.,CASRGTGKDQPQHF,TGTGCCAGCAGGGGGACAGGGAAGGATCAGCCCCAGCATTTT
TRBD1,TRBV10-3,TRBJ2-3,.,CAINTGQMIDGTQYF,TGTGCCATCAATACGGGACAGATGATAGACGGTACGCAGTATTTT
.,TRBV15,TRBJ1-2,.,CATSRVQSRYDYGYTF,TGTGCCACCAGCAGAGTCCAGTCCAGGTACGACTATGGCTACACCTTC
TRBD2,TRBV3-1/TRBV3-2,TRBJ2-3,.,CASSNLALRLAGGDTQYF,TGTGCCAGCAGCAATCTGGCCCTACGACTAGCGGGGGGGGATACGCAGTATTTT
.,TRBV4-3,TRBJ1-3,.,CASSQDTRGGNTIYF,TGCGCCAGCAGCCAAGATACAAGGGGCGGAAACACCATATATTTT
TRBD1,TRBV18,TRBJ2-7,.,CASSPSGQGTNEQYF,TGTGCCAGCTCACCTTCGGGACAGGGGACCAACGAGCAGTACTTC
.,TRBV27,TRBJ1-2,.,CASRTVNYGYTF,TGTGCCAGCAGAACGGTAAACTATGGCTACACCTTC
.,TRBV3-1/TRBV3-2,TRBJ1-5,.,CASSQEPTLNQPQHF,TGTGCCAGCAGCCAAGAACCCACTCTCAATCAGCCCCAGCATTTT
.,TRBV14,TRBJ2-7,.,CASSPIGQDSINHYEQYF,TGTGCCAGCAGCCCAATAGGGCAGGACAGTATAAATCACTACGAGCAGTACTTC
TRBD1,TRBV13,TRBJ2-7,.,CASSFDRGEQYF,TGTGCCAGCAGCTTTGACAGGGGCGAGCAGTACTTC
.,TRBV4-1,TRBJ1-5,few,CASSHPARGVKAQHF,TGCGCCAGCAGCCACCCAGCGCGAGGTGTAAAGGCCCAGCATTTT
TRBD1,TRBV12-5,TRBJ1-2,.,CASGLAAGGTYGYTF,TGTGCTAGTGGTTTGGCGGCAGGGGGAACATATGGCTACACCTTC
TRBD1,TRBV5-5,TRBJ1-5,.,CASSFTGGAYSNQPQHF,TGTGCCAGCAGTTTTACAGGGGGCGCCTACAGCAATCAGCCCCAGCATTTT
.,TRBV9,TRBJ1-4,once,CASSVGGATNEKLFF,TGTGCCAGCAGCGTAGGGGGGGCAACTAATGAAAAACTGTTTTTT
.,TRBV5-5,TRBJ1-2,once,CASSLEFGGYGYTF,TGTGCCAGCAGCTTGGAATTCGGGGGATACGGCTACACCTTC
TRBD1,TRBV12-3/TRBV12-4,TRBJ2-7,once,CASSLGQLYEQYF,TGTGCCAGCAGTTTGGGACAGCTCTACGAGCAGTACTTC
.,TRBV30,TRBJ1-5,.,CAWSPRGNQPQHF,TGTGCCTGGAGTCCCCGGGGCAATCAGCCCCAGCATTTT
TRBD1,TRBV7-9,TRBJ2-1,.,CASKGDRSPNEQFF,TGTGCCAGCAAGGGGGACAGGTCCCCCAATGAGCAGTTCTTC
.,TRBV3-1/TRBV3-2,TRBJ2-5,.,CASSHLTMETQYF,TGTGCCAGCAGCCACCTAACGATGGAGACCCAGTACTTC
TRBD2,TRBV6-5,TRBJ2-7,.,CASSQRGRRQYF,TGTGCCAGTTCTCAGCGGGGCCGGCGGCAGTACTTC
TRBD2,TRBV3-1/TRBV3-2,TRBJ2-7,.,CASSARWASGGSEQYF,TGTGCCAGCAGCGCACGTTGGGCTAGCGGGGGAAGCGAGCAGTACTTC
TRBD2,TRBV7-2,TRBJ2-1,.,CASSLKAGGRNEQFF,TGTGCCAGCAGCTTAAAAGCGGGGGGGAGAAATGAGCAGTTCTTC
.,TRBV6-5,TRBJ1-1,once,CASSPPGGAASSAFF,TGTGCCAGCAGTCCTCCGGGGGGGGCCGCATCGTCAGCTTTCTTT
.,TRBV29-1,TRBJ1-1,.,CSVEGGTMTNTEAFF,TGCAGCGTTGAAGGGGGGACAATGACGAACACTGAAGCTTTCTTT
TRBD2,TRBV19,TRBJ2-3,.,CASKLAHYPPYAQYF,TGTGCCAGTAAACTAGCGCATTACCCCCCTTACGCGCAGTATTTT
TRBD1,TRBV3-1/TRBV3-2,TRBJ1-2,.,CASSLIDRDGHTF,TGTGCCAGCAGCCTCATAGACAGGGATGGCCACACCTTC
.,TRBV6-6,TRBJ2-7,.,CASSTPDRPKQYF,TGTGCCAGCAGCACACCCGACAGGCCGAAGCAGTACTTC
TRBD2,TRBV4-2,TRBJ2-3,once,CASSQDLGTSGSHTRSQYF,TGTGCCAGCAGCCAAGATCTCGGGACTAGCGGGTCCCACACGAGGTCGCAGTATTTT
TRBD1,TRBV18,TRBJ1-1,.,CASSPRQGGGNTEAFF,TGTGCCAGCTCACCGCGACAGGGAGGTGGGAACACTGAAGCTTTCTTT
TRBD1,TRBV4-1,TRBJ2-2,few,CASSPTTLRGHTGELFF,TGCGCCAGCAGCCCCACGACCCTCAGGGGGCACACCGGGGAGCTGTTTTTT
.,TRBV25-1,TRBJ2-7,.,CASSVPGVSEQYF,TGTGCCAGCAGTGTCCCAGGGGTTTCCGAGCAGTACTTC
.,TRBV13,TRBJ2-7,.,CASSLQVGPYEQYF,TGTGCCAGCAGCTTGCAGGTGGGGCCCTACGAGCAGTACTTC
.,TRBV5-1,TRBJ2-2,.,CASSLGTRVPKTGELFF,TGCGCCAGCAGCTTGGGGACCAGGGTACCGAAAACCGGGGAGCTGTTTTTT
TRBD2,TRBV7-8,TRBJ2-7,.,CASSLDSGGASYEQYF,TGTGCCAGCAGCTTAGATAGCGGGGGGGCCTCCTACGAGCAGTACTTC
TRBD1,TRBV5-1,TRBJ1-1,few,CASSPLQGTNTEAFF,TGCGCCAGCAGCCCCTTACAGGGGACGAACACTGAAGCTTTCTTT
TRBD2,TRBV30,TRBJ2-3,.,CAWRISGGVVDTQYF,TGTGCCTGGAGGATTAGCGGGGGGGTGGTAGATACGCAGTATTTT
TRBD1,TRBV7-2,TRBJ1-1,once,CASSLVHLTGGSNTEAFF,TGTGCCAGCAGCTTAGTACACCTCACAGGGGGTTCTAACACTGAAGCTTTCTTT
.,TRBV19,TRBJ2-2,.,CASTRTTTGWGNTGELFF,TGTGCCAGTACGAGAACCACCACAGGGTGGGGCAACACCGGGGAGCTGTTTTTT
TRBD1,TRBV7-9,TRBJ1-5,.,CASSLGDRGQPQHF,TGTGCCAGCAGCTTAGGGGACAGGGGTCAGCCCCAGCATTTT
TRBD1,TRBV12-3/TRBV12-4,TRBJ2-3,.,CASEGQGADTQYF,TGTGCCAGCGAGGGACAGGGGGCAGATACGCAGTATTTT
.,TRBV6-5,TRBJ1-5,.,CASSFIQGPSNQPQHF,TGTGCCAGCAGTTTTATACAGGGTCCGAGCAATCAGCCCCAGCATTTT
TRBD1,TRBV3-1/TRBV3-2,TRBJ2-2,.,CASSQTPGTGISGELFF,TGTGCCAGCAGCCAAACCCCCGGGACAGGGATTTCCGGGGAGCTGTTTTTT
.,TRBV29-1,TRBJ1-1,.,CSVEGRVNTEAFF,TGCAGCGTTGAAGGGAGAGTGAACACTGAAGCTTTCTTT
.,TRBV6-5,TRBJ1-1,.,CASSYGDMNTEAFF,TGTGCCAGCAGCTACGGGGACATGAACACTGAAGCTTTCTTT
.,TRBV3-1/TRBV3-2,TRBJ1-2,.,CASSQLHTGRIYGYTF,TGTGCCAGCAGCCAACTCCATACAGGGCGGATCTATGGCTACACCTTC